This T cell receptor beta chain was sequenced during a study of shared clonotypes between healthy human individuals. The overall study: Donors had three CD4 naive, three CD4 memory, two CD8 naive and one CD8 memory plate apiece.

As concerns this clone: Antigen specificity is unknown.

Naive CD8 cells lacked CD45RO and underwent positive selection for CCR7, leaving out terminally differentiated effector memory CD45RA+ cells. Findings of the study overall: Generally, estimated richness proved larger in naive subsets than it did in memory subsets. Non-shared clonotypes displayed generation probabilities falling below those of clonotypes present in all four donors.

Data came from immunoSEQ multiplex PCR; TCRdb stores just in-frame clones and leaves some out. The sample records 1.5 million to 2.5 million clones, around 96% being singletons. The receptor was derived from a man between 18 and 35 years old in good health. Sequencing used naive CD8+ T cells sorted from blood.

In DNA form, the CDR3 reads TGTGCCTTAGGTAGCGGGGGTTTGTGGGAGCAGTTCTTC. It encodes CALGSGGLWEQFF. V and J are TRBV6-1 and TRBJ2-1; 9 bases match TRBD2. With 11 bases clipped from V and 10 bases from J, the junction kept 12 bases outside the gene matches. Germline CDR1 is MNHNS and CDR2 is SASEGT. CDR3 size: 13 residues.